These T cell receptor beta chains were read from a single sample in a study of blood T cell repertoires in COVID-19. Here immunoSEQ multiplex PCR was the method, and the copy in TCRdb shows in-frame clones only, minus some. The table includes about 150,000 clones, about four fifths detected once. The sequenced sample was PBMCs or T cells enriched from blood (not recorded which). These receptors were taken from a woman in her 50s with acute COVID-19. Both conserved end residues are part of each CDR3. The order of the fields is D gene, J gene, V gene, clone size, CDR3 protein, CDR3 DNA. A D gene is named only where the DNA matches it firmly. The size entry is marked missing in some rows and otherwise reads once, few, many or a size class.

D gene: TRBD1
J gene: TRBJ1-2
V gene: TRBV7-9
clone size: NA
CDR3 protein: CASSLAKGQGNTF
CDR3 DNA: TGTGCCAGCAGCTTAGCCAAGGGACAGGGCAACACCTTC

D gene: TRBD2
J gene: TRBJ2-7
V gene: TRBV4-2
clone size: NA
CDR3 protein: CASSQGTETGRAPYEQYF
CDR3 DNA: TGTGCCAGCAGCCAAGGGACCGAAACTGGGAGGGCCCCCTACGAGCAGTACTTC

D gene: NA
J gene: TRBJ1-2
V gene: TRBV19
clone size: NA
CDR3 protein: CASRPAGKTNYGYTF
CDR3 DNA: TGTGCCAGTAGGCCAGCGGGGAAGACAAACTATGGCTACACCTTC

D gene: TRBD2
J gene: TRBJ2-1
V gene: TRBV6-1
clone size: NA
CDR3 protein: CASSDSSGRAVGERFF
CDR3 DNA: TGTGCCAGCAGTGATTCTAGCGGGAGGGCCGTGGGTGAGCGGTTCTTC

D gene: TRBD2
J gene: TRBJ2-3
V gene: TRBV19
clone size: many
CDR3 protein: CASRTSGSTDTQYF
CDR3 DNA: TGTGCCAGTCGGACTAGCGGCAGCACAGATACGCAGTATTTT

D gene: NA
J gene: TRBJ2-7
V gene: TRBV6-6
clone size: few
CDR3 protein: CASRNPIASSSYEQYF
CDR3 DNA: TGTGCCAGCAGGAACCCAATAGCGTCGAGCTCCTACGAGCAGTACTTC

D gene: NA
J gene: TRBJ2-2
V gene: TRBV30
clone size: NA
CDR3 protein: CAWSVLEGSGELFF
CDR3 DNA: TGTGCCTGGAGTGTGCTTGAGGGTTCCGGGGAGCTGTTTTTT

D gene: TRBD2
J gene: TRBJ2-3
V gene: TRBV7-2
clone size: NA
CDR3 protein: CASSRRGGTLADTQYF
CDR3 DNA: TGTGCCAGCAGCCGTCGGGGAGGGACTCTCGCAGATACGCAGTATTTT

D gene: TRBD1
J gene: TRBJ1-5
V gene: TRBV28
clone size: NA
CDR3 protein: CASSSPDRDNQPQHF
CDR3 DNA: TGTGCCAGCAGTTCCCCGGACAGGGACAATCAGCCCCAGCATTTT

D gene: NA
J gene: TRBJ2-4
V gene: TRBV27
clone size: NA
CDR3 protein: CASSTGTPGNIQYF
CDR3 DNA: TGTGCCAGCAGTACAGGGACGCCGGGGAACATTCAGTACTTC

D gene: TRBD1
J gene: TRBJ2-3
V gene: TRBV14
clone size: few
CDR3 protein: CASSPQGRGRTDTQYF
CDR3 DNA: TGTGCCAGCAGCCCCCAGGGCAGGGGGCGTACAGATACGCAGTATTTT

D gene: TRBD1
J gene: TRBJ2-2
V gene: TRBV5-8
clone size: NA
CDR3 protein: CASLGQGSTGELFF
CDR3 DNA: TGTGCCAGCCTAGGACAGGGAAGCACCGGGGAGCTGTTTTTT

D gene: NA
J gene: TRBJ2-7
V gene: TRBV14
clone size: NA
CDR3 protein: CASSPPGAATYEQYF
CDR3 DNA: TGTGCCAGCAGCCCTCCAGGGGCGGCAACCTACGAGCAGTACTTC

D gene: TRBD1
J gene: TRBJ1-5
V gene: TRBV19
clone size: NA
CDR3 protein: CASSGQGGNQPQHF
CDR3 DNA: TGTGCCAGTTCCGGACAGGGGGGCAATCAGCCCCAGCATTTT

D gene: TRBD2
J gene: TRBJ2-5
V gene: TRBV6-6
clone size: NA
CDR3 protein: CASSYRAGGVETQYF
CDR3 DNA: TGTGCCAGCAGTTACCGGGCGGGAGGAGTGGAGACCCAGTACTTC

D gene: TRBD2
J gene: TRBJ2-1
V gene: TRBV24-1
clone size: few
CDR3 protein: CATRSGLAGYNEQFF
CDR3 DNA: TGTGCCACTCGCTCGGGACTAGCGGGGTACAATGAGCAGTTCTTC

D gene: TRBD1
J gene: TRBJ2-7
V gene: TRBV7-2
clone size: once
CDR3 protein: CASSLQQGTYEQYF
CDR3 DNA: TGTGCCAGCAGCTTACAACAGGGGACCTACGAGCAGTACTTC

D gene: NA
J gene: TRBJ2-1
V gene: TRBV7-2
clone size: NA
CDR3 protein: CASSAANEQFF
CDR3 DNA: TGTGCCAGCAGCGCAGCGAATGAGCAGTTCTTC

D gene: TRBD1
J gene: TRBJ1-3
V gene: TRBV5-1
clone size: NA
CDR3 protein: CASSPDRSGNTIYF
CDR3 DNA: TGCGCCAGCAGCCCGGACAGGTCTGGAAACACCATATATTTT

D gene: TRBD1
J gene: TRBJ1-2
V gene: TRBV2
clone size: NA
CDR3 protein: CASSPQGTGNYGYTF
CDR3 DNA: TGTGCCAGCAGCCCCCAGGGGACAGGGAACTATGGCTACACCTTC

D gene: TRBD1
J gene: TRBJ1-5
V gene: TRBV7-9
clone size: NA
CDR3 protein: CASSLQGADQPQHF
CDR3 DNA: TGTGCCAGCAGCCTACAGGGGGCGGATCAGCCCCAGCATTTT

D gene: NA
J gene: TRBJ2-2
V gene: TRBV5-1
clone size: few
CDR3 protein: CASSLPPPVTGELFF
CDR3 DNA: TGCGCCAGCAGCTTGCCCCCTCCGGTGACCGGGGAGCTGTTTTTT

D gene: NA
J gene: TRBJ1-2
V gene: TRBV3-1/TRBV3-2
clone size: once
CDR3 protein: CASSQNRVNYGYTF
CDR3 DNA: TGTGCCAGCAGCCAAAACAGGGTTAACTATGGCTACACCTTC

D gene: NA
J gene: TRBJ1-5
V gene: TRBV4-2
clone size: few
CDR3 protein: CASSPDFNQPQHF
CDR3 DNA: TGTGCCAGCAGCCCCGACTTCAATCAGCCCCAGCATTTT

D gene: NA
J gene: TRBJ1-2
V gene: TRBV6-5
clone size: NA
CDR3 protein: CASRMTESYGYTF
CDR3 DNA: TGTGCCAGCAGAATGACAGAGTCCTATGGCTACACCTTC

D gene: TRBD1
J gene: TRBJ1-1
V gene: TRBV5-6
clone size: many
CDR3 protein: CASSQTGRLEAFF
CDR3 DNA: TGTGCCAGCAGCCAGACAGGGCGTCTAGAAGCTTTCTTT

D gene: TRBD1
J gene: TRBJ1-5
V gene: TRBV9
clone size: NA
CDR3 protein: CASSAHRGPQPNQPQHF
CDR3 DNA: TGTGCCAGCAGCGCCCACAGGGGTCCCCAGCCGAATCAGCCCCAGCATTTT

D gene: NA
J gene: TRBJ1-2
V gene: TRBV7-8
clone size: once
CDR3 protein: CASSPLVPGVYGYTF
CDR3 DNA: TGTGCCAGCAGTCCACTAGTTCCGGGCGTCTATGGCTACACCTTC

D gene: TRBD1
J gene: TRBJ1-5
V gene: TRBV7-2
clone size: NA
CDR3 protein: CASSFGQGTPQHF
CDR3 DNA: TGTGCCAGCAGCTTCGGACAGGGTACGCCCCAGCATTTT

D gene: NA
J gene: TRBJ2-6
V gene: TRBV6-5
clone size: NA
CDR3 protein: CASTDRTSGANVLTF
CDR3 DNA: TGTGCCAGTACTGACAGGACCTCTGGGGCCAACGTCCTGACTTTC

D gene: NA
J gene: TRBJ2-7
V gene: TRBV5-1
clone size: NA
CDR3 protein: CASREDPQLGEQYF
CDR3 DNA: TGCGCCAGCAGAGAGGATCCTCAACTAGGGGAGCAGTACTTC

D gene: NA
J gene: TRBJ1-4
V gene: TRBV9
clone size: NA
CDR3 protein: CASSVAGLNEKLFF
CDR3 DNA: TGTGCCAGCAGCGTAGCAGGACTTAATGAAAAACTGTTTTTT

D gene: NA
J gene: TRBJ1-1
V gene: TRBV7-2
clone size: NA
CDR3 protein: CASSRHGGNTEAFF
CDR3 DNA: TGTGCCAGCAGCCGCCACGGAGGGAACACTGAAGCTTTCTTT

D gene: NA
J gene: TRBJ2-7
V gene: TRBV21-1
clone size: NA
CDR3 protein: CASSKKPPMWDRGEQYF
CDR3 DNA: TGTGCCAGCAGCAAGAAACCCCCGATGTGGGACAGGGGCGAGCAGTACTTC

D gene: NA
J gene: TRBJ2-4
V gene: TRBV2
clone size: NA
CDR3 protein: CASSVFGVQNIQYF
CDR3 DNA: TGTGCCAGCAGTGTTTTCGGAGTACAAAACATTCAGTACTTC

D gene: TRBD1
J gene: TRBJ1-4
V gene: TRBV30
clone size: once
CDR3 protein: CAWSSGQGEDEKLFF
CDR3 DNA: TGTGCCTGGAGTTCCGGACAGGGAGAGGATGAAAAACTGTTTTTT

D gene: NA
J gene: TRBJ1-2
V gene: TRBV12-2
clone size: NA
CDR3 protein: CASRLVYFRLRVYGYTF
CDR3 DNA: TGTGCAAGTCGCTTAGTCTACTTCAGACTGAGAGTGTATGGCTACACCTTC

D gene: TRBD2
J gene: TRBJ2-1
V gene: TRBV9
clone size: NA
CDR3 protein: CASSVDELAGGPGNEQFF
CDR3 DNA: TGTGCCAGCAGCGTTGATGAACTAGCGGGAGGGCCGGGGAATGAGCAGTTCTTC

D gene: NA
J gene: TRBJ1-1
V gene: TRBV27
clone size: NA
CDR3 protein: CASSLLKNTEAFF
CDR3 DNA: TGTGCCAGCAGTTTGTTAAAGAACACTGAAGCTTTCTTT

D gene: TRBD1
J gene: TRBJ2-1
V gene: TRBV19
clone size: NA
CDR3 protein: CASSMGQGGQFF
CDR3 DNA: TGTGCCAGTAGTATGGGACAGGGAGGGCAGTTCTTC

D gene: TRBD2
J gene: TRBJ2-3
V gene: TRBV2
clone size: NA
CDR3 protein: CASRWDSGSRATDTQYF
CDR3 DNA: TGTGCCAGCAGATGGGATAGCGGGAGCAGGGCCACAGATACGCAGTATTTT

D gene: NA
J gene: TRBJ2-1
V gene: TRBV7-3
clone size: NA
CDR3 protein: CASSLNNEQFF
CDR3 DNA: TGTGCCAGCAGTCTAAACAATGAGCAGTTCTTC

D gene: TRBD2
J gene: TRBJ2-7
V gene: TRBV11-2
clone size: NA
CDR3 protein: CASSLAGGSYEQYF
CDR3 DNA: TGTGCCAGCAGCTTAGCGGGAGGATCCTACGAGCAGTACTTC

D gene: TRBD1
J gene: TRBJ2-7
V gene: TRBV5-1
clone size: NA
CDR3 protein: CASSLGTGLSYEQYF
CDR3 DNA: TGCGCCAGCAGCTTGGGGACAGGCTTATCCTACGAGCAGTACTTC

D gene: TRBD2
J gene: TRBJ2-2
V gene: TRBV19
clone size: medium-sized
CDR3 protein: CASSIRGSTDTGELFF
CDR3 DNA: TGTGCCAGTAGTATTCGCGGGAGTACAGACACCGGGGAGCTGTTTTTT

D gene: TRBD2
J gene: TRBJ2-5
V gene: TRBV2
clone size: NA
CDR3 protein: CASSVGLATETQYF
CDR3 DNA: TGTGCCAGCAGTGTGGGACTAGCCACAGAGACCCAGTACTTC

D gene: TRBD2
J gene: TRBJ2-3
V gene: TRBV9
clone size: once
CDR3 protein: CASSVASSGDTQYF
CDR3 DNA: TGTGCCAGCAGCGTAGCGTCTAGCGGGGATACGCAGTATTTT

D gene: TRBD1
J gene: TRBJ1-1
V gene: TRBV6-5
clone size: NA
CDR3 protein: CASSRETGGDTEAFF
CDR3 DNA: TGTGCCAGCAGTAGAGAGACAGGGGGGGACACTGAAGCTTTCTTT

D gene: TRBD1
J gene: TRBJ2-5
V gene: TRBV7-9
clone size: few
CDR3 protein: CASSLASTGEETQYF
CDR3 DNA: TGTGCCAGCAGCTTAGCTTCGACAGGGGAAGAGACCCAGTACTTC

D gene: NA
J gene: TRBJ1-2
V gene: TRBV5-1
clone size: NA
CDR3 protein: CASSFGGSDYGYTF
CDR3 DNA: TGCGCCAGCAGCTTCGGGGGGAGTGACTATGGCTACACCTTC

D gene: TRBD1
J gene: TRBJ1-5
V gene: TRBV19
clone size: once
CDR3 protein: CASSIRRTGNIYSNQPQHF
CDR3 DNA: TGTGCCAGTAGTATACGACGGACAGGTAACATCTATAGCAATCAGCCCCAGCATTTT

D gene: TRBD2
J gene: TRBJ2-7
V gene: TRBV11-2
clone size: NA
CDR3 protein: CASSSGTNYEQYF
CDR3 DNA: TGTGCCAGCAGCTCCGGGACTAACTACGAGCAGTACTTC

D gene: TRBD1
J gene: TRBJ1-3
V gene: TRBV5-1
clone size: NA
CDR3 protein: CASSMGQGAGGNTIYF
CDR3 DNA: TGCGCCAGCAGCATGGGACAGGGGGCCGGGGGAAACACCATATATTTT

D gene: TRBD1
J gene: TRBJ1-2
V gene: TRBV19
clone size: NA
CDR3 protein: CATQKTGTGVDGYTF
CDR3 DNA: TGTGCCACTCAAAAAACCGGGACAGGGGTGGATGGCTACACCTTC

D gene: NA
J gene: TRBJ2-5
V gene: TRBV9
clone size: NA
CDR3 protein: CASSLGLLQETQYF
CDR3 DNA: TGTGCCAGCAGCTTAGGGCTACTACAAGAGACCCAGTACTTC